The sequence of this TCR beta chain was determined in a study of cytomegalovirus exposure and HLA in healthy donors. Study findings and constraints: Later, an analysis found that TCR clusters from the first cohort tended to co-occur in the approximately 130 validation repertoires. In vitro assays verified that a few CMV-associated chains recognized CMV antigens specifically. Rarity held for most TCR sequences, but there were some public TCRs that occurred in many donors.

Germline V gene lookup returns CDR1 SGHKS and CDR2 YYEKEE (reference sequence). The CDR3 runs 14 residues. Trimming cost V 4 bases and J 2 bases; bases outside gene matches: 3. This clone was recorded once. As yet, its antigen is unknown. This table comes from immunoSEQ multiplex PCR, and its TCRdb copy is limited to in-frame clones, with some not included. The sample consists of 300,000 to 450,000 clones, 70% to 90% of them appearing once. The receptor comes from a woman aged 18 to 35 in good health and CMV-seronegative. The sample was PBMCs. This rearrangement joins TRBV5-5 to TRBJ2-7; 10 nucleotides align to TRBD1. The CDR3 sequence: CASSNGQGAYEQYF. The CDR3 coding sequence is TGTGCCAGCAGCAACGGACAGGGGGCCTACGAGCAGTACTTC.